One sample yielded the 27 T cell receptor beta chains listed below, sequenced in a study of PD-L1 blockade in urothelial cancer. Method: immunoSEQ multiplex PCR; TCRdb's copy keeps in-frame clones and lacks some. This sample has approximately 90,000 clones, with 84% found just once. This sample's time point: pretreatment peripheral blood. This specimen consisted of PBMCs, obtained around atezolizumab (anti-PD-L1) treatment. The receptors come from a man aged 60 to 75 with urothelial cancer.

In its sample, this clone was seen many times. The chain recombines TRBV7-2 with TRBJ2-7; 8 bases match TRBD2. This CDR3 is 15 amino acids long. After removal of 4 bases from V and 6 bases from J, the junction contained 11 bases not matched to a gene. CDR1 is SGHTA, CDR2 FQGNSA, per germline. This CDR3 reads CASSSTGGPSSEQYF. The DNA of the CDR3 is TGTGCCAGCAGCTCGACGGGAGGGCCATCGAGCGAGCAGTACTTC.

The V and J genes are TRBV7-6 and TRBJ2-1, with D maybe TRBD2 (6 bases). Germline CDR1 is SGHVS and CDR2 is FNYEAQ. This CDR3 is built from 16 residues. The V and J ends lost 1 base and 10 bases respectively, with 20 bases between them. This CDR3 is CASSLGGGVTSSEQFF. CDR3 nucleotide sequence: TGTGCCAGCAGCTTAGGTGGCGGGGTGACTTCTTCCGAGCAGTTCTTC.

This chain joins TRBV28 and TRBJ1-5, with no clear D. The CDR3 has 11 residues. V dropped 6 bases and J dropped 4 bases, with 4 bases sitting between them. CDR1 and CDR2 from the germline V gene are MDHEN and SYDVKM. The DNA for the CDR3 is TGTGCCAGCAGACAGAATCAGCCCCAGCATTTT. It is translated as CASRQNQPQHF.

The genes are TRBV9 and TRBJ1-1, with D possibly matching TRBD1 (5 bases). CDR1 SGDLS and CDR2 YYNGEE come from the germline V gene. The CDR3 has 12 amino acids. V was cut by 1 base and J by 10 bases, with 11 bases left in between. CDR3 sequence: CASSVMGGRAFF. The DNA of the CDR3 is TGTGCCAGCAGCGTAATGGGGGGTCGAGCTTTCTTT.

This sequence joins TRBV6-1 and TRBJ1-2; 9 positions match TRBD1. The V and J ends lost 8 bases and 4 bases, in that order; junction bases with no gene match: 8. The CDR3 loop spans 14 amino acids. Germline V gene sequence: CDR1 MNHNS, CDR2 SASEGT. CDR3 in amino acids: CASETGGLGYGYTF. CDR3 in DNA: TGTGCCAGCGAGACAGGGGGTTTGGGCTATGGCTACACCTTC.

This clone has just one count. The chain carries TRBV19 and TRBJ1-1; 7 bases are shared with TRBD1. CDR3 length equals 13 residues. J gave up 5 bases and V 10 bases, and 10 bases lay outside the gene matches. Germline CDR1 and CDR2: LNHDA and SQIVND (reference sequence). The CDR3 nucleotides read TGTGCCACCGCGAGACAGGGTCGAACTGAAGCTTTCTTT. It encodes CATARQGRTEAFF.

This chain uses TRBV19 with TRBJ1-1, with D tentatively TRBD1 (5 bases). From germline, CDR1 is LNHDA and CDR2 SQIVND (reference sequence). V was cut by 2 bases and J by 10 bases, with 8 bases left in between. The CDR3 length is 11 residues. The CDR3 loop reads CASSIRGGAFF. The CDR3 DNA sequence: TGTGCCAGTAGTATAAGGGGAGGAGCTTTCTTT.

V is TRBV5-1 and J is TRBJ1-4; TRBD1 matches at 8 bases. V gave up 4 bases and J gave up 0 bases; unmatched junction bases: 8. Germline CDR1 SGHRS, CDR2 YFSETQ. The CDR3 has 17 amino acids. The CDR3 reads CASSGTGGAATNEKLFF. In DNA form, the CDR3 reads TGCGCCAGCAGCGGCACAGGGGGGGCGGCAACTAATGAAAAACTGTTTTTT.

The chain uses TRBV6-1 and TRBJ2-3, with D tentatively TRBD1 (6 bases). CDR3 size: 15 residues. V shed 5 bases and J shed 0 bases, with 12 bases lying between them. Germline CDR1 is MNHNS and CDR2 is SASEGT. This CDR3 is CASSFTGSSTDTQYF. For the CDR3, the DNA is TGTGCCAGCAGTTTTACAGGGTCTAGCACAGATACGCAGTATTTT.

The gene calls are TRBV5-6 and TRBJ2-2, with TRBD1 matching 8 bases. V trimming: 4 bases; J trimming: 3 bases; junction bases outside the gene matches: 8. The CDR3 runs to 16 residues. From germline, CDR1 is SGHDT and CDR2 YYEEEE. CDR3: CASSARGRGDTGELFF. The CDR3 bases are TGTGCCAGCAGCGCCAGGGGGCGCGGCGACACCGGGGAGCTGTTTTTT.

This clone appeared a single time. The chain combines TRBV6-6 with TRBJ1-5, with D possibly being TRBD1 (5 bases). The CDR3 spans 14 residues. The V and J ends lost 0 bases and 6 bases respectively, with 9 bases between them. Germline-derived CDR1 and CDR2 are MNHNY and SVGAGI (reference sequence). Here the CDR3 DNA reads TGTGCCAGCAGTTACTCGGGGGGGGGTCAGCCCCAGCATTTT. Protein product: CASSYSGGGQPQHF.

V and J are TRBV27 and TRBJ2-1; 10 bases fit TRBD2. V lost 1 base, J lost 3 bases, and 6 bases stayed unmatched. The V gene's germline CDR1 is MNHEY and CDR2 SMNVEV (reference sequence). The CDR3 consists of 17 residues. CDR3 coding DNA: TGTGCCAGCAGTTTATATTCACAGCGGGGGGGCTACAATGAGCAGTTCTTC. It yields the protein CASSLYSQRGGYNEQFF.

The J gene is TRBJ2-2, the V gene TRBV10-3, with 7 bases that match TRBD1. The CDR3 is made up of 14 amino acids. Germline CDR1 reads ENHRY; CDR2 reads SYGVKD. V lost 10 bases and J lost 4; bases outside the gene matches: 9. DNA of the CDR3: TGTGCCACCCAGTTACAGGGGCCCACCGGGGAGCTGTTTTTT. Translated: CATQLQGPTGELFF.

This rearrangement joins TRBV19 to TRBJ1-5; maybe TRBD1 (6 bases). The CDR3 length is 13 residues. Germline lookup yields CDR1 LNHDA and CDR2 SQIVND (reference sequence). V was clipped by 10 bases and J by 6 bases, with 16 bases between them. For the CDR3, the DNA is TGTGCCACCGAAGGGGGGGTGGGTCAGCCCCAGCATTTT. The encoded protein is CATEGGVGQPQHF.

This sequence joins TRBV18 and TRBJ2-3; TRBD2 aligns across 8 bases. The CDR3 spans 16 residues. The ends lost 3 bases at V and 4 bases at J; junction bases unmatched: 9. Germline loops: CDR1 KGHSH, CDR2 LQKENI. This chain's CDR3 is CASSPKGGLAADTQYF. The CDR3 DNA follows: TGTGCCAGCTCACCGAAAGGAGGACTAGCCGCAGATACGCAGTATTTT.

The chain recombines TRBV2 with TRBJ2-5, with 8 bases that match TRBD2. Trimming took 4 bases from V and 2 from J; bases not matched to a gene: 3. Germline assignment: CDR1 SNHLY and CDR2 FYNNEI. The CDR3 is made up of 14 amino acids. The CDR3 here is CASSATSEQETQYF. The CDR3, as DNA: TGTGCCAGCAGTGCGACTAGCGAACAAGAGACCCAGTACTTC.

V usage is TRBV7-2 and J usage is TRBJ1-5; D perhaps matches TRBD1 (6 bases). The germline V and J ends were trimmed by 4 bases and 2 bases, with 12 bases remaining between them. This CDR3 contains 15 residues. Germline CDR1 and CDR2: SGHTA and FQGNSA. This chain's CDR3 is CASSSTGMRNQPQHF. DNA of the CDR3: TGTGCCAGCAGCTCAACAGGGATGCGCAATCAGCCCCAGCATTTT.

The chain uses TRBV18 and TRBJ1-1; tentatively, D is TRBD1 (5 bases). V was shortened by 4 bases and J by 4 bases, with 16 bases between the two germline ends. CDR3 length: 15 residues. CDR1 and CDR2 from the germline V gene are KGHSH and LQKENI. The CDR3 DNA is TGTGCCAGCTCACTAGCACGGGGGATTGTCACTGAAGCTTTCTTT. It translates to CASSLARGIVTEAFF.

This clone came up a few times. The V call is TRBV7-9, the J call TRBJ2-1, with D unresolved. Germline V lookup: CDR1 SEHNR, CDR2 FQNEAQ (reference sequence). The V end was cut by 1 base, the J end by 5 bases, with 9 bases between. The CDR3 is 14 residues long. The CDR3 DNA sequence: TGTGCCAGCAGCTTAGGAGAGCTAGACAATGAGCAGTTCTTC. It encodes CASSLGELDNEQFF.

This chain connects TRBV11-2 to TRBJ2-7, with 8 bases lining up with TRBD1. The CDR3 is 15 amino acids. The V and J ends lost 4 bases and 4 bases, in that order; junction bases with no gene match: 9. In germline, CDR1 is SGHAT, CDR2 FQNNGV. The CDR3 protein is CASSSSAGQGYEQYF. The CDR3 DNA sequence: TGTGCCAGCAGCTCGTCGGCAGGACAGGGATACGAGCAGTACTTC. The full variable domain, in which reference TRBV11-2 and TRBJ2-7 provide the parts outside the CDR3, is EAGVAQSPRYKIIEKRQSVAFWCNPISGHATLYWYQQILGQGPKLLIQFQNNGVVDDSQLPKDRFSAERLKGVDSTLKIQPAKLEDSAVYLCASSSSAGQGYEQYFGPGTRLTVT.

The chain is built from TRBV28 and TRBJ2-7; tentatively, D is TRBD1 (7 bases). Germline lookup yields CDR1 MDHEN and CDR2 SYDVKM. This CDR3 comprises 15 residues. V lost 5 bases and J lost 5, with 19 bases in between. This CDR3 is CASSQGGRRTDEQYF. The CDR3 DNA follows: TGTGCCAGCAGTCAGGGGGGCCGGAGGACGGACGAGCAGTACTTC.

The chain couples TRBV28 to TRBJ2-2; TRBD1 matches at 10 bases. V dropped 6 bases and J dropped 8; count of bases not matched to a gene: 15. The germline gives CDR1 MDHEN, CDR2 SYDVKM. The CDR3 has 17 amino acids. The CDR3, as DNA: TGTGCCAGCAGCTTACTAGCCGGGACAGGGGTAGCTGGGGAGCTGTTTTTT. Translation gives CASSLLAGTGVAGELFF.

This chain connects TRBV5-1 to TRBJ1-2, with TRBD1 matching over 7 bases. V dropped 6 bases and J dropped 7; count of bases not matched to a gene: 21. CDR3 length: 17 amino acids. CDR1 is SGHRS, CDR2 YFSETQ, per germline. The CDR3 is CASTKTGTDVRVGGYTF. In nucleotides, the CDR3 is TGCGCCAGCACCAAGACCGGGACAGACGTGAGAGTTGGTGGCTACACCTTC.

The CDR3 loop reads CAISAGGEGPQHF. The CDR3, as DNA: TGTGCCATCAGTGCTGGGGGCGAGGGGCCCCAGCATTTT. The chain uses TRBV10-3 and TRBJ1-5; TRBD1 might be the D (6 bases). V lost 4 bases and J lost 9, with 13 bases in between. The CDR3 consists of 13 residues. CDR1 is ENHRY and CDR2 is SYGVKD in the germline V gene.

The chain carries TRBV25-1 and TRBJ2-4, with TRBD1 matching over 8 bases. The germline V gene has CDR1 MGHDK and CDR2 SYGVNS. V shed 6 bases, J shed 6 bases, and the junction held 7 bases outside the gene matches. This CDR3 comprises 14 residues. The CDR3 loop is CASSRTGPGNIQYF. CDR3 coding DNA: TGTGCCAGCAGCAGGACAGGGCCGGGAAACATTCAGTACTTC.

The chain recombines TRBV29-1 with TRBJ2-7; 8 bases match TRBD1. Germline V lookup: CDR1 SQVTM, CDR2 ANQGSEA. This CDR3 is built from 12 residues. V shed 7 bases and J 4 bases; nucleotides not matched to a gene: 6. CDR3 DNA sequence: TGCAGCGGGCGGGGACAGGCGTACGAGCAGTACTTC. Translating gives CSGRGQAYEQYF.

The chain uses TRBV28 and TRBJ2-1, with 12 bases that match TRBD2. This CDR3 spans 17 amino acids. The germline gives CDR1 MDHEN, CDR2 SYDVKM. The V segment lost 4 bases and the J segment 0 bases; nucleotides outside the gene matches: 4. The DNA for the CDR3 is TGTGCCAGCAGTTCTCCGACTAGCGGGAGCTCCTACAATGAGCAGTTCTTC. This translates into CASSSPTSGSSYNEQFF.